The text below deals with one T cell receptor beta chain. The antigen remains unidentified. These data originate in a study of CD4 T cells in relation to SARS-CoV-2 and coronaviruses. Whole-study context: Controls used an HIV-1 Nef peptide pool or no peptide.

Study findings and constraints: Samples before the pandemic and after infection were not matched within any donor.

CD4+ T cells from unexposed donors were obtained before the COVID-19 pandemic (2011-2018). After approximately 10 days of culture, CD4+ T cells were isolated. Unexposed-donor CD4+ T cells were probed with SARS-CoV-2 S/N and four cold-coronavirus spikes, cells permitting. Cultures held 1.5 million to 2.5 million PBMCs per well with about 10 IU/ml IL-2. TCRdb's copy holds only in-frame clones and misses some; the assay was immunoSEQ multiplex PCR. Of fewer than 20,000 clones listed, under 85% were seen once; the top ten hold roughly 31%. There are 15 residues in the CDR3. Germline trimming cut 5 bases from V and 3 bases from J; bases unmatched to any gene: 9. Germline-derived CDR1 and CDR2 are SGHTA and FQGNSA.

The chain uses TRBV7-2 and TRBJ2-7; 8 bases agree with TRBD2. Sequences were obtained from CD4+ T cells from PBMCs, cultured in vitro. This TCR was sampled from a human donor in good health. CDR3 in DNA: TGTGCCAGCAGCCCCAGCCTAGCGGGCCTCTACGAGCAGTACTTC. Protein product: CASSPSLAGLYEQYF.